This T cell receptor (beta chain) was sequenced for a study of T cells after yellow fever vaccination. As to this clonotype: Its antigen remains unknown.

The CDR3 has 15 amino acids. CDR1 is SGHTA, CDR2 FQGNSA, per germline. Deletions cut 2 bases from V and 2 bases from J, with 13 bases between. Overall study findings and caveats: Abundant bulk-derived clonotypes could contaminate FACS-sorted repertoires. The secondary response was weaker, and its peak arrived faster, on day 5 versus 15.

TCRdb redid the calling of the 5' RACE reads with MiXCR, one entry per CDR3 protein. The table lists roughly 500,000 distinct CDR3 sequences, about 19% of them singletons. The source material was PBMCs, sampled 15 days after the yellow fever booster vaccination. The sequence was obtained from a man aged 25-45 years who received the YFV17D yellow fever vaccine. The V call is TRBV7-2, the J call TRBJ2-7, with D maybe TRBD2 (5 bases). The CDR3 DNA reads TGTGCCAGCAGCTTACAACTAGAAGGAGCCTACGAGCAGTACTTC. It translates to CASSLQLEGAYEQYF.